A single sample is the source of the 6 T cell receptor beta chains below, sequenced in a study of T cell responses to AZD1222 COVID-19 vaccine. The assay was immunoSEQ multiplex PCR, and TCRdb's table has in-frame clones only and misses some. The sample includes 200,000 to 300,000 clones, 93% of them seen just once. Sequences were derived from peripheral blood, sampled on day 0 of AZD1222 vaccination. All receptors come from an adult in good health.

Written as DNA, the CDR3 is TGTGCCAGCAGTTTATCCGGAATCACAGATACGCAGTATTTT. Encoded protein: CASSLSGITDTQYF. The chain employs TRBV27 and TRBJ2-3; no firm D call. This CDR3 has 14 residues. Germline CDR1 is MNHEY and CDR2 is SMNVEV (reference sequence). V gave up 0 bases and J gave up 2 bases, with 6 bases separating them.

The CDR3 protein is CATSAGSRDTEAFF. The CDR3, as DNA: TGTGCCACCAGTGCTGGGAGCAGGGACACTGAAGCTTTCTTT. This rearrangement joins TRBV24-1 to TRBJ1-1; a weak D match, TRBD1 (5 bases). The CDR3 is 14 residues long. Trimming removed 5 bases at V and 3 bases at J, with 12 bases between. Looked up from germline, CDR1 is KGHDR and CDR2 is SFDVKD.

This sequence joins TRBV7-3 and TRBJ2-1; 12 bases agree with TRBD2. The V and J ends lost 4 bases and 12 bases, in that order; junction bases with no gene match: 10. Per germline, CDR1 SGHTA and CDR2 FQGTGA. This CDR3 has 15 amino acids. As DNA, the CDR3 is TGTGCCAGCAGCTCGGGACTAGCGGGTCAGGGCGGGCAGTTCTTC. This gives the protein CASSSGLAGQGGQFF.

The genes are TRBV2 and TRBJ1-5; 8 nucleotides match TRBD1. The ends lost 4 bases at V and 1 base at J; junction bases unmatched: 6. Looked up from germline, CDR1 is SNHLY and CDR2 is FYNNEI. The CDR3 runs 16 residues. The CDR3 sequence is CASSAHWTGSNQPQHF. The CDR3 DNA is TGTGCCAGCAGTGCTCACTGGACAGGGAGCAATCAGCCCCAGCATTTT.

The J gene is TRBJ2-5, the V gene TRBV3-1 (or the pseudogene TRBV3-2); TRBD2 aligns across 8 bases. The CDR3 totals 13 residues. With V trimmed by 4 bases and J by 7 bases, 5 bases remained unmatched. The V gene's germline CDR1 is LGHDT and CDR2 YNNKEL (reference sequence). The CDR3 bases are TGTGCCAGCAGCCCGCGGGAGGACGGGACCCAGTACTTC. Its translation is CASSPREDGTQYF.

This chain links TRBV4-1 with TRBJ2-2, with D perhaps TRBD2 (5 bases). Trimming stripped 4 bases from V and 6 bases from J, with 21 bases between. Per germline, CDR1 MGHRA and CDR2 YSYEKL. CDR3 length: 17 residues. CDR3 nucleotide sequence: TGCGCCAGCAGCCCGAAAACGTTTCGGGGTGATGCCGGGGAGCTGTTTTTT. Protein: CASSPKTFRGDAGELFF.